The sample holds a few counts of the clone carrying this T cell receptor beta chain. Its antigen is unknown. V was cut by 4 bases and J by 2 bases, with 15 bases left in between. CDR1 is MNHNS, CDR2 SASEGT, per germline. The CDR3 is 16 amino acids. TCRdb's copy holds only in-frame clones and misses some; the assay was immunoSEQ multiplex PCR. The sample consists of hundreds of thousands of clones, 80% to 90% of them appearing once. This entry belongs to a study of cytomegalovirus exposure and HLA in healthy donors. Study-wide results and limits: In vitro experiments confirmed that a few CMV-associated chains were specific for CMV antigens. Many donors shared some public TCRs, even though most TCR sequences were rare. The listing of roughly 160 TCR beta chains classed them as cytomegalovirus-associated.

Specimen: PBMCs. This clonotype originated in a woman between 18 and 29 years old in good health and CMV-seronegative. V is TRBV6-1 and J is TRBJ1-3; D uncertain. CDR3 bases: TGTGCCAGCAGTGCTACCCTGGAGAGGGCTGGAAACACCATATATTTT. Translated: CASSATLERAGNTIYF.